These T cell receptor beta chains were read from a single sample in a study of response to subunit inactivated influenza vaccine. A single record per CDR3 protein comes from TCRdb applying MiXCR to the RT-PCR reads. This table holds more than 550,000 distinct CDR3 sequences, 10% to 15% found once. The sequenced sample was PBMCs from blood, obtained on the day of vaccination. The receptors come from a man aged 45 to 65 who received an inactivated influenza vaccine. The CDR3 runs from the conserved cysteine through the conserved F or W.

CASSFGTGGYGQYF | TRBJ2-7 | TRBV12-3/TRBV12-4 | 14
CASSPDGDNEQFF | TRBJ2-1 | TRBV6-2/TRBV6-3 | 13
CASSSPGLNTEAFF | TRBJ1-1 | TRBV28 | 14
CASSQDGGAGVIEQFF | TRBJ2-1 | TRBV4-3 | 16
CASSLLIREREQFF | TRBJ2-1 | TRBV5-5 | 14
CASSGPGTGGVLSDTQYF | TRBJ2-3 | TRBV28 | 18
CSVEQLTDTQYF | TRBJ2-3 | TRBV29-1 | 12
CASSTLAEALNEQFF | TRBJ2-1 | TRBV18 | 15
CASSLYNLQGIQYF | TRBJ2-5 | TRBV7-9 | 14
CASSQAQLAGGPGVDKNIQYF | TRBJ2-4 | TRBV4-1 | 21
CASSLTEVPSSYNEQFF | TRBJ2-1 | TRBV12-3/TRBV12-4 | 17
CASSRTVGELFF | TRBJ2-2 | TRBV6-2/TRBV6-3 | 12
CASSVSGLRYTDTQYF | TRBJ2-3 | TRBV6-1 | 16
CSARYRQGLSYEQYF | TRBJ2-7 | TRBV20-1 | 15
CASSRTGFLYNEQFF | TRBJ2-1 | TRBV6-2/TRBV6-3 | 15
CASGDRWRAGSPLHF | TRBJ1-6 | TRBV6-1 | 15